This passage covers 15 T cell receptor beta chains from one sample sequenced in a study of beta chain features in type 1 diabetes. General study results and limits: TCRB CDR3s from Type 1 diabetes patients were moderately but significantly shorter in all four CD4+ subsets.

The investigators reverse transcribed all of the isolated RNA, so they sequenced expressed TCRB transcripts. Method: immunoSEQ multiplex PCR; TCRdb's copy keeps in-frame clones and lacks some. The sample carries under 400,000 clones, roughly 12% recorded once. For these TCRs, the target antigens are not known. The sample taken for sequencing was naive CD4+ T cells from blood. The receptors were sampled from a woman aged 18-35 years with type 1 diabetes.

CDR3 in amino acids: CAWSGTGETQYF. The CDR3 DNA reads as TGTGCCTGGAGTGGGACGGGGGAGACCCAGTACTTC. The J gene is TRBJ2-5, the V gene TRBV30, with D tentatively TRBD2 (5 bases). Trimming removed 1 base at V and 5 bases at J, with 8 bases between. This CDR3 contains 12 residues. Looked up from germline, CDR1 is GTSNPN and CDR2 is SVGIG (reference sequence).

This clone was observed a handful of times. This sequence joins TRBV6-5 and TRBJ1-2; maybe TRBD1 (5 bases). The V gene lost 2 bases and the J gene lost 6 bases, with 13 bases spanning the gap. Germline lookup yields CDR1 MNHEY and CDR2 SVGAGI. This CDR3 has 14 residues. The CDR3 DNA reads as TGTGCCAGCAGTTACGGGGCAGAGCGAAATGGCTACACCTTC. Protein sequence: CASSYGAERNGYTF.

This clone has just a few counts. The chain combines TRBV11-2 with TRBJ2-7; 11 bases agree with TRBD2. V shed 2 bases, J shed 7 bases, and the junction held 7 bases outside the gene matches. Per germline, CDR1 SGHAT and CDR2 FQNNGV. The CDR3 runs 15 residues. The CDR3 DNA reads as TGTGCCAGCAGCTTAATAGCGGGGGGGCCTCGGGAGCAGTACTTC. It encodes CASSLIAGGPREQYF.

This clone appeared a few times. This chain links TRBV5-4 with TRBJ1-6; D gene uncertain. In germline, CDR1 is SGHNT, CDR2 YYREEE (reference sequence). The CDR3 runs 17 residues. Trimming took off 4 bases at V and 0 bases at J, with 14 bases between the two ends. The CDR3 region is CASSPSGGSSYNSPLHF. CDR3 nucleotide sequence: TGTGCCAGCAGCCCTTCGGGAGGTAGCTCCTATAATTCACCCCTCCACTTT. Variable domain in full (rest from reference TRBV5-4 and TRBJ1-6): ETGVTQSPTHLIKTRGQQVTLRCSSQSGHNTVSWYQQALGQGPQFIFQYYREEENGRGNFPPRFSGLQFPNYSSELNVNALELDDSALYLCASSPSGGSSYNSPLHFGNGTRLTVT.

V is TRBV4-3 and J is TRBJ2-2; TRBD1 matches at 8 bases. The CDR3 length is 17 residues. From germline, CDR1 is LGHNA and CDR2 YSLEER. Germline trimming cut 3 bases from V and 6 bases from J; bases unmatched to any gene: 12. This CDR3 reads CASSQELRTGKAGELFF. For the CDR3, the DNA is TGCGCCAGCAGCCAGGAACTAAGGACAGGGAAGGCCGGGGAGCTGTTTTTT.

In its sample, this clone was seen a few times. The chain employs TRBV25-1 and TRBJ2-7; 9 nucleotides match TRBD1. Germline V gene data show CDR1 as MGHDK and CDR2 as SYGVNS. V lost 9 bases to trimming and J lost 6 bases; unmatched junction nucleotides: 6. The CDR3 is 12 amino acids. CDR3 residues: CASWTGDGEQYF. CDR3 DNA: TGTGCCAGTTGGACAGGGGACGGCGAGCAGTACTTC.

In regard to this clone: At one end the junction does not follow the germline gene, possibly because of a read error. The chain recombines TRBV4-3 with TRBJ1-2; 8 positions match TRBD1. Germline V CDR1 and CDR2: LGHNA, YSLEER. The CDR3 is made up of 15 amino acids. CDR3 nucleotides: TGCGCCAGCAGCCAAGAGAGGACAGGGAACTTTGGCTACACCTTC. Its translation is CASSQERTGNFGYTF.

This clone was seen only a few times. The chain has TRBV7-2 and TRBJ2-7, with 8 bases identical to TRBD1. CDR1 is SGHTA and CDR2 is FQGNSA in the germline V gene. The trim removed 3 bases at V and 7 bases at J, leaving 5 bases unmatched. There are 13 residues in the CDR3. CDR3: CASSFQGAQEQYF. For the CDR3, the DNA is TGTGCCAGCAGCTTTCAGGGGGCGCAGGAGCAGTACTTC. The entire variable domain, with the rest obtained from reference TRBV7-2 and TRBJ2-7, is as follows: GAGVSQSPSNKVTEKGKDVELRCDPISGHTALYWYRQSLGQGLEFLIYFQGNSAPDKSGLPSDRFSAERTGGSVSTLTIQRTQQEDSAVYLCASSFQGAQEQYFGPGTRLTVT.

The V and J genes are TRBV9 and TRBJ2-1; 7 nucleotides agree with TRBD1. Germline CDR1 SGDLS, CDR2 YYNGEE. The CDR3 runs 14 residues. V shed 7 bases, J shed 7 bases, and the junction held 11 bases outside the gene matches. CDR3 sequence reads: CASERGGIENEQFF. In DNA form, the CDR3 reads TGTGCCAGCGAGAGAGGGGGCATCGAGAATGAGCAGTTCTTC.

This clone turned up a few times. This sequence joins TRBV7-9 and TRBJ1-6, with D hard to call. The CDR3 sequence is 13 residues long. The germline V gene has CDR1 SEHNR and CDR2 FQNEAQ (reference sequence). Trimming stripped 5 bases from V and 7 bases from J, with 9 bases between. CDR3 residues: CASSKRGNSPLHF. CDR3 in DNA: TGTGCCAGCAGCAAGAGAGGGAATTCACCCCTCCACTTT.

This clone has a handful of counts. The chain joins TRBV7-8 to TRBJ2-7; D possibly corresponds to TRBD1 (6 bases). This CDR3 comprises 14 residues. CDR1 and CDR2 (germline): SGHVS, FQNEAQ. V was pared by 5 bases and J by 3 bases, with 14 bases between. The CDR3 region is CASSHKGGHYEQYF. CDR3 nucleotides: TGTGCCAGCAGCCACAAAGGGGGACACTACGAGCAGTACTTC.

This chain connects TRBV4-3 to TRBJ2-7; 10 bases are a match to TRBD1. This CDR3 is 16 amino acids long. CDR1 is LGHNA and CDR2 is YSLEER in the germline V gene. With 4 bases clipped from V and 2 bases from J, the junction kept 8 bases outside the gene matches. Here the CDR3 reads CASSPDIGQGAYEQYF. The CDR3 DNA is TGCGCCAGCAGCCCGGATATCGGACAGGGGGCCTACGAGCAGTACTTC.

CDR3 in DNA: TGTGCCTGGGGGACAGTTAATTCACCCCTCCACTTT. This translates into CAWGTVNSPLHF. The V and J genes are TRBV30 and TRBJ1-6, with 7 bases matching TRBD1. CDR1 and CDR2 (germline): GTSNPN, SVGIG (reference sequence). This CDR3 region has 12 residues. Trimming cost V 5 bases and J 6 bases; bases outside gene matches: 1.

Only a few counts were recorded for this clone. J is TRBJ1-1 and V is TRBV10-3; possibly TRBD1 for D (5 bases). The CDR3 loop spans 13 amino acids. Germline values: CDR1 ENHRY, CDR2 SYGVKD. Between the trimmed V and J ends, which lost 5 bases and 8 bases, there was a span of 15 bases. In DNA, the CDR3 is TGTGCCATCAGTTCCTTAGGGGCCACCGAAGCTTTCTTT. Amino acids: CAISSLGATEAFF.

The chain employs TRBV29-1 and TRBJ2-3; weak D call: TRBD2 (6 bases). CDR3 size: 14 residues. Germline loops: CDR1 SQVTM, CDR2 ANQGSEA. Between the trimmed V and J ends, which lost 3 bases and 4 bases, there was a span of 14 bases. Here the CDR3 reads CSVESREHADTQYF. The CDR3 nucleotides are TGCAGCGTTGAGAGCCGGGAGCATGCAGATACGCAGTATTTT.